These T cell receptor beta chains were read from a single sample in a study of blood T cell repertoires in COVID-19. Repertoires were generated with immunoSEQ multiplex PCR, while TCRdb's copy carries only in-frame clones and drops some. The repertoire includes 200,000 to 300,000 clones, about 90% of them detected once, and less than 1.6% sits in the top ten. Sequencing was done on a sample of peripheral blood. These receptors were collected from a woman aged 40 to 55 who had recovered from COVID-19. The CDR3 runs from the conserved cysteine through the conserved F or W. The D gene is left open where the match is weak. A clone size is listed for some rows: how often the clone was seen (once, few, many), or a class if it is expanded.

V: TRBV5-5; J: TRBJ1-1; D: NA; size: NA; CDR3: CASSLEGQGSEAFF; DNA: TGTGCCAGCAGCTTGGAGGGCCAGGGGTCTGAAGCTTTCTTT
V: TRBV9; J: TRBJ1-2; D: TRBD1; size: NA; CDR3: CASSPWDRGYYGYTF; DNA: TGTGCCAGCAGCCCATGGGACAGGGGATACTATGGCTACACCTTC
V: TRBV6-5; J: TRBJ1-1; D: NA; size: NA; CDR3: CASSPRVGTEAFF; DNA: TGTGCCAGCAGTCCTCGGGTGGGCACTGAAGCTTTCTTT
V: TRBV7-9; J: TRBJ2-7; D: NA; size: NA; CDR3: CASSAPNTYEQYF; DNA: TGTGCCAGCAGCGCACCGAACACATACGAGCAGTACTTC
V: TRBV30; J: TRBJ1-6; D: NA; size: NA; CDR3: CAWTRGNNSPLHF; DNA: TGTGCCTGGACCCGGGGTAATAATTCACCCCTCCACTTT
V: TRBV28; J: TRBJ1-5; D: NA; size: NA; CDR3: CASSSHSNQPQHF; DNA: TGTGCCAGCAGTTCCCATAGCAATCAGCCCCAGCATTTT
V: TRBV4-3; J: TRBJ1-1; D: NA; size: NA; CDR3: CASSSQPETNTEAFF; DNA: TGCGCCAGCAGCTCCCAACCGGAGACGAACACTGAAGCTTTCTTT
V: TRBV29-1; J: TRBJ2-7; D: TRBD2; size: NA; CDR3: CSATGGTSGGYHYEQYF; DNA: TGCAGCGCCACGGGCGGGACTAGCGGGGGGTATCACTACGAGCAGTACTTC
V: TRBV10-3; J: TRBJ1-1; D: NA; size: NA; CDR3: CAIRPDGNAYTEAFF; DNA: TGTGCCATCAGGCCGGACGGGAACGCTTACACTGAAGCTTTCTTT
V: TRBV7-2; J: TRBJ2-7; D: NA; size: NA; CDR3: CASSLTGMGGPTYEQYF; DNA: TGTGCCAGCAGCTTAACGGGGATGGGCGGGCCGACCTACGAGCAGTACTTC
V: TRBV5-1; J: TRBJ1-1; D: NA; size: NA; CDR3: CASSFFQNTEAFF; DNA: TGCGCCAGCAGCTTTTTCCAAAACACTGAAGCTTTCTTT
V: TRBV18; J: TRBJ1-5; D: NA; size: NA; CDR3: CASSRTGSDQPQHF; DNA: TGTGCCAGCTCGCGCACAGGGTCGGATCAGCCCCAGCATTTT
V: TRBV10-1; J: TRBJ2-7; D: TRBD1; size: NA; CDR3: CASSPTTGAYEQYF; DNA: TGCGCCAGCAGCCCTACCACAGGGGCCTACGAGCAGTACTTC
V: TRBV6-5; J: TRBJ2-3; D: NA; size: NA; CDR3: CASRDRSLVDTQYF; DNA: TGTGCCAGCAGAGACAGGAGTTTGGTTGATACGCAGTATTTT
V: TRBV6-2/TRBV6-3; J: TRBJ1-1; D: TRBD1; size: NA; CDR3: CASSLQGDTEAFF; DNA: TGTGCCAGCAGTTTACAGGGGGACACTGAAGCTTTCTTT
V: TRBV14; J: TRBJ1-1; D: NA; size: NA; CDR3: CASSQFFIRSGYTEAFF; DNA: TGTGCCAGCAGCCAATTTTTTATAAGGTCGGGATACACTGAAGCTTTCTTT
V: TRBV6-1; J: TRBJ1-4; D: NA; size: few; CDR3: CASSDVGSGDANEKLFF; DNA: TGTGCCAGCAGTGATGTCGGTTCGGGGGACGCTAATGAAAAACTGTTTTTT
V: TRBV5-4; J: TRBJ1-2; D: NA; size: NA; CDR3: CASSFPGQLANYGYTF; DNA: TGTGCCAGCAGCTTCCCAGGCCAACTAGCTAACTATGGCTACACCTTC
V: TRBV6-2/TRBV6-3; J: TRBJ2-5; D: TRBD2; size: NA; CDR3: CASSPVGGTTVTQYF; DNA: TGTGCCAGCAGCCCAGTCGGCGGGACTACAGTGACCCAGTACTTC
V: TRBV5-5; J: TRBJ2-5; D: TRBD2; size: NA; CDR3: CASSTGTSGGMETQYF; DNA: TGTGCCAGCAGCACCGGGACTAGCGGGGGTATGGAGACCCAGTACTTC
V: TRBV27; J: TRBJ1-4; D: NA; size: NA; CDR3: CASSFQQATNEKLFF; DNA: TGTGCCAGCAGTTTCCAACAGGCAACTAATGAAAAACTGTTTTTT
V: TRBV5-4; J: TRBJ1-1; D: NA; size: NA; CDR3: CASSDRQSLNTEAFF; DNA: TGTGCCAGCAGCGACCGACAGTCTTTGAACACTGAAGCTTTCTTT
V: TRBV11-2; J: TRBJ1-5; D: NA; size: NA; CDR3: CASSLRGSQPQHF; DNA: TGTGCCAGCAGCTTACGGGGAAGCCAGCCCCAGCATTTT
V: TRBV6-6; J: TRBJ2-5; D: TRBD2; size: NA; CDR3: CASSYSPSGGRETQYF; DNA: TGTGCCAGCAGTTACTCGCCTAGCGGGGGAAGAGAGACCCAGTACTTC
V: TRBV6-2/TRBV6-3; J: TRBJ2-7; D: TRBD1; size: NA; CDR3: CASSGQGAREQYF; DNA: TGTGCCAGCAGTGGACAGGGAGCCCGGGAGCAGTACTTC
V: TRBV6-1; J: TRBJ1-3; D: NA; size: NA; CDR3: CASSEESGSGNTIYF; DNA: TGTGCCAGCAGTGAAGAGTCAGGGTCGGGAAACACCATATATTTT
V: TRBV6-7; J: TRBJ1-6; D: TRBD1; size: few; CDR3: CASSPQGQGKGSPLHF; DNA: TGTGCCAGCAGTCCCCAGGGACAGGGAAAGGGGTCACCCCTCCACTTT
V: TRBV12-3/TRBV12-4; J: TRBJ2-4; D: NA; size: once; CDR3: CASSLQENIQYF; DNA: TGTGCCAGCAGTTTACAGGAAAACATTCAGTACTTC
V: TRBV6-2/TRBV6-3; J: TRBJ2-2; D: NA; size: NA; CDR3: CASSPYTGELFF; DNA: TGTGCCAGCAGTCCCTATACCGGGGAGCTGTTTTTT
V: TRBV7-2; J: TRBJ1-2; D: NA; size: once; CDR3: CASSLGGQGYGYTF; DNA: TGTGCCAGCAGCTTAGGGGGGCAGGGATATGGCTACACCTTC
V: TRBV3-1/TRBV3-2; J: TRBJ2-7; D: TRBD1; size: NA; CDR3: CASSTRQGYEQYF; DNA: TGTGCCAGCAGCACCCGACAGGGCTACGAGCAGTACTTC
V: TRBV4-1; J: TRBJ2-1; D: TRBD1; size: NA; CDR3: CASSQPDRGTGNEQFF; DNA: TGCGCCAGCAGCCAACCGGACAGGGGGACTGGGAATGAGCAGTTCTTC
V: TRBV30; J: TRBJ1-1; D: TRBD1; size: NA; CDR3: CAWSVGGDRTEAFF; DNA: TGTGCCTGGAGTGTGGGCGGGGACAGAACTGAAGCTTTCTTT
V: TRBV19; J: TRBJ2-7; D: TRBD2; size: NA; CDR3: CASSPLAGLRGEQYF; DNA: TGTGCCAGTAGTCCCCTAGCGGGGCTTCGAGGCGAGCAGTACTTC
V: TRBV6-2/TRBV6-3; J: TRBJ2-7; D: TRBD1; size: NA; CDR3: CASSSRQGNNEQYF; DNA: TGTGCCAGCAGCAGCAGACAGGGAAACAACGAGCAGTACTTC
V: TRBV2; J: TRBJ1-4; D: TRBD1; size: NA; CDR3: CASIEAAGGREKLFF; DNA: TGTGCCAGCATCGAAGCTGCAGGGGGACGGGAAAAACTGTTTTTT
V: TRBV15; J: TRBJ1-2; D: NA; size: NA; CDR3: CATSRDRGRGNKGYTF; DNA: TGTGCCACCAGCAGAGATAGGGGCAGGGGAAATAAGGGCTACACCTTC
V: TRBV27; J: TRBJ2-7; D: NA; size: once; CDR3: CASSLAGQRMTYEQYF; DNA: TGTGCCAGCAGTTTGGCAGGGCAGCGCATGACCTACGAGCAGTACTTC
V: TRBV5-1; J: TRBJ1-1; D: TRBD1; size: few; CDR3: CASSSDRMNTEAFF; DNA: TGCGCCAGCAGCTCGGACAGGATGAACACTGAAGCTTTCTTT
V: TRBV27; J: TRBJ1-6; D: NA; size: few; CDR3: CASSLGRSYNSPLHF; DNA: TGTGCCAGCAGTTTAGGCCGCTCCTATAATTCACCCCTCCACTTT
V: TRBV19; J: TRBJ2-7; D: NA; size: NA; CDR3: CASSIKPLETYEQYF; DNA: TGTGCCAGTAGTATAAAGCCCCTCGAGACCTACGAGCAGTACTTC
V: TRBV4-3; J: TRBJ2-1; D: NA; size: once; CDR3: CASSQEGPPRVRQFF; DNA: TGCGCCAGCAGCCAAGAAGGGCCCCCCAGGGTAAGGCAGTTCTTC
V: TRBV7-2; J: TRBJ1-6; D: NA; size: NA; CDR3: CASSFVYNSPLHF; DNA: TGTGCCAGCAGCTTCGTCTATAATTCACCCCTCCACTTT
V: TRBV11-2; J: TRBJ1-1; D: NA; size: few; CDR3: CASSLRGTEAFF; DNA: TGTGCCAGCAGTTTAAGGGGCACTGAAGCTTTCTTT
V: TRBV9; J: TRBJ2-7; D: NA; size: NA; CDR3: CASSAFDGSSYEQYF; DNA: TGTGCCAGCAGCGCCTTCGACGGGAGCTCCTACGAGCAGTACTTC
V: TRBV18; J: TRBJ1-2; D: TRBD1; size: NA; CDR3: CASSPPTSTGVYGYTF; DNA: TGTGCCAGCTCACCACCCACCTCGACAGGGGTTTATGGCTACACCTTC
V: TRBV6-5; J: TRBJ1-6; D: NA; size: NA; CDR3: CASSYSTGNSPLHF; DNA: TGTGCCAGCAGTTACTCGACAGGAAATTCACCCCTCCACTTT
V: TRBV7-2; J: TRBJ2-5; D: TRBD2; size: NA; CDR3: CASSSTGLAGGRIGTQYF; DNA: TGTGCCAGCAGCTCCACGGGACTAGCGGGGGGACGAATCGGGACCCAGTACTTC
V: TRBV5-1; J: TRBJ2-5; D: TRBD2; size: NA; CDR3: CASSLVAGGQETQYF; DNA: TGCGCCAGCAGCTTGGTGGCGGGGGGGCAAGAGACCCAGTACTTC
V: TRBV5-1; J: TRBJ1-6; D: TRBD1; size: NA; CDR3: CASSPQTGNSPLHF; DNA: TGCGCCAGCAGCCCACAGACAGGGAATTCACCCCTCCACTTT
V: TRBV15; J: TRBJ2-4; D: NA; size: NA; CDR3: CATSRDGGRAKNIQYF; DNA: TGTGCCACCAGCAGAGATGGGGGCAGGGCCAAAAACATTCAGTACTTC
V: TRBV6-2/TRBV6-3; J: TRBJ2-7; D: TRBD1; size: NA; CDR3: CASSRDRAYEQYF; DNA: TGTGCCAGCAGCCGAGACAGGGCCTACGAGCAGTACTTC
V: TRBV10-3; J: TRBJ2-5; D: NA; size: once; CDR3: CAISGGEGRGKETQYF; DNA: TGTGCCATCAGCGGTGGTGAGGGGCGGGGTAAAGAGACCCAGTACTTC
V: TRBV6-5; J: TRBJ2-3; D: NA; size: NA; CDR3: CASSYGDFGSTQYF; DNA: TGTGCCAGCAGTTACGGGGACTTTGGAAGTACGCAGTATTTT
V: TRBV19; J: TRBJ2-6; D: TRBD1; size: NA; CDR3: CASSITGAGANVLTF; DNA: TGTGCCAGTAGTATCACAGGGGCCGGGGCCAACGTCCTGACTTTC
V: TRBV6-5; J: TRBJ1-1; D: NA; size: NA; CDR3: CASSSTGQEAFF; DNA: TGTGCCAGCAGTTCGACAGGACAGGAAGCTTTCTTT
V: TRBV18; J: TRBJ2-1; D: TRBD1; size: NA; CDR3: CASSPPKPGQGANEQFF; DNA: TGTGCCAGCTCACCCCCAAAACCGGGACAGGGGGCCAATGAGCAGTTCTTC
V: TRBV7-2; J: TRBJ1-2; D: NA; size: NA; CDR3: CASSYAQGSYGYTF; DNA: TGTGCCAGCAGCTACGCACAGGGAAGCTATGGCTACACCTTC